This T cell receptor beta chain was sequenced during a study of blood T cell repertoires in COVID-19 (dated by TCRdb to about 2020). Notes on the research overall: The collaborator samples originated in the United States, Italy and Spain and spanned the acute and convalescent phases of COVID-19. The prospective study material was composed of cDNA or gDNA derived from T cells, B-cell-depleted T cells, or PBMCs. Where HLA class I and class II types were available, the types were taken from metadata supplied by the sample provider, not from assay-based typing. Samples were obtained from the ongoing ImmuneRACE study (first 160 participants) and from about 1,300 subjects provided by 6 global collaborators. Subjects who had been exposed to COVID-19, were actively infected with it, or had recovered from it provided the deeply sampled blood TCRbeta repertoires that made up the dataset. The repertoires were released in a freely available public database meant as a resource for research on the immune response to SARS-CoV-2. A de-identified subject ID, COVID-19 status, age in years and sex were almost always included in the sample metadata. What the study reported, not specific to this receptor: The amount of clinical and demographic metadata varied by source and participant and was provided uncurated.

Spanning cysteine to phenylalanine, the CDR3 consists of 14 amino acids. Only the CDR3 DNA is retained, 42 bases long and in frame from the first base. After removal of 1 base from V and 5 bases from J, the junction retains 2 bases not matched to a gene. The CDR1 and CDR2 encoded by the germline V gene (reference sequence) are LNHDA and SQIVND. Concerning this clone itself: The specificity of this receptor is unknown. Per-base quality was not reported, and no clone a single base away is much larger than it.

In Seattle, one collaborating source enrolled patients while the infection was active and tracked those patients longitudinally over the course of disease. Each collaborating institution followed its own protocols to collect whole blood in K2EDTA tubes. Collaborator samples were shipped for TCRbeta analysis as frozen whole blood, isolated PBMCs, or DNA extracted from either sample type. TCRbeta CDR3 regions were amplified from genomic DNA by means of the immunoSEQ Assay, a bias-controlled multiplex PCR. The study's own analysis went as follows. Within the assay, amplification of reference gene primers was used to estimate how many nucleated cells each sample contained. To quantify the absolute abundance of each unique TCRbeta CDR3 rearrangement, sequence reads were collapsed and filtered. For each sample, productive Simpson clonality was calculated by taking the square root of Simpson's diversity index across productive rearrangements. This is the immuneACCESS table as TCRdb keeps it, with only in-frame sequences that have V and J called. A part of the clones is gone; compared with another copy, unresolved V genes explain less than half, and the rest is unexplained. The V and J calls and the clone size are those of that table, but D and trimming were determined from the DNA. The sample records approximately 300,000 clones, 80% to 95% of which are singletons. In total, the top ten clones hold nearly 7% of the sample.

This sequence was found in a woman aged 30 to 39 with COVID-19, enrolled during active disease. The sample taken for sequencing was peripheral blood. The chain employs TRBV19 and TRBJ2-1, with 7 junctional bases fitting TRBD1. The sequence in DNA is TGTGCCAGTAGTATAGCGACAGGGAACAATGAGCAGTTCTTC. Its translation reads: CASSIATGNNEQFF.